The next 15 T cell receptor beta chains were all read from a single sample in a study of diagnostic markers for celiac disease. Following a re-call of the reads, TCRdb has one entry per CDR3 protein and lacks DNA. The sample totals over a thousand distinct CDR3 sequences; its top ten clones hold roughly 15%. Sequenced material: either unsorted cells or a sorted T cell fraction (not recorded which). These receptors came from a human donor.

CDR3 sequence: CASSILGEPDTQYF. This chain joins TRBV19 and TRBJ2-3; TCRdb names TRBD1, which stays unverified in the absence of DNA. Germline CDR1 and CDR2: LNHDA and SQIVND (reference sequence). There are 14 residues in the CDR3.

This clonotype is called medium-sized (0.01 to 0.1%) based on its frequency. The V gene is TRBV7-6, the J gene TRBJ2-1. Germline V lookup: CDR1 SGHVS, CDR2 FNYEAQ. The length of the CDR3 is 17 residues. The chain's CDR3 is CASSLPTSGDPYNEQFF.

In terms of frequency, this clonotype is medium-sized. The CDR3 protein is CASSYTRRREKLFF. The chain recombines TRBV6-5 with TRBJ1-4. CDR1 is MNHEY, CDR2 SVGAGI, per germline. The CDR3 has 14 amino acids.

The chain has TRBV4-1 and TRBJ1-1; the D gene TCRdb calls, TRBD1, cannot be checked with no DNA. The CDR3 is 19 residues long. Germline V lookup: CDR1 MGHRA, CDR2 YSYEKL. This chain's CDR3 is CASSLQTFTGTGFFGEAFF.

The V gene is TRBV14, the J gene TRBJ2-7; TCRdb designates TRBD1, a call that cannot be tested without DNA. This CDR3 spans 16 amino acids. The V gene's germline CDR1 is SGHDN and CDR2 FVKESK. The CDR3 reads CASSLLLTGGIDEQYF.

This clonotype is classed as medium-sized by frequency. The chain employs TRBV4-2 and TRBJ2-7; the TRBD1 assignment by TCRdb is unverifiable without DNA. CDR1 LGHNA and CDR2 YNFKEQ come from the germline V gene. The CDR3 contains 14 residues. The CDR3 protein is CASSQQTGAYEQYF.

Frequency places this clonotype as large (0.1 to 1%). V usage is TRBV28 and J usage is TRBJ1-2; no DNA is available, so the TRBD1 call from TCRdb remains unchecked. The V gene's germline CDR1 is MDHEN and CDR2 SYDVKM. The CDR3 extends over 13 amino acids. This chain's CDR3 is CASSSVPGIGYTF.

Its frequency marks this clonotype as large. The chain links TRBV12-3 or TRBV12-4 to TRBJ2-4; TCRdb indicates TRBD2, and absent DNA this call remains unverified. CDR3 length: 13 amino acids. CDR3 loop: CASSASLAGGQYF.

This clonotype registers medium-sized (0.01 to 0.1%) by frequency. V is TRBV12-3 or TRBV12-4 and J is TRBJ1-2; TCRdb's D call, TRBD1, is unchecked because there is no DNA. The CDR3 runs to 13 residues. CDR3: CASTPTGFYGYTF.

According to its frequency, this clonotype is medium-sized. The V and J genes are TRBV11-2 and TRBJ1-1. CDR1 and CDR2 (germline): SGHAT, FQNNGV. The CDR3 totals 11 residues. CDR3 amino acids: CASSRGGRAFF.

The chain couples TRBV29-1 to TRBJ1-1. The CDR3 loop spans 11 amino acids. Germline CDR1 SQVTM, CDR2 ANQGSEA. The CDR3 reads CSVVGGALAFF.

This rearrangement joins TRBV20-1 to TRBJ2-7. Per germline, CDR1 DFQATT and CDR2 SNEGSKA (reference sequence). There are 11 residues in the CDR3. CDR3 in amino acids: CSAPRRDEQYF.

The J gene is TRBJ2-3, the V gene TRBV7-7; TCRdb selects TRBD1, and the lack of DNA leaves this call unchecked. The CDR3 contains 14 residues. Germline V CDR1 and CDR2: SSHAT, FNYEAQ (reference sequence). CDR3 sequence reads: CASSRQGSTDTQYF.

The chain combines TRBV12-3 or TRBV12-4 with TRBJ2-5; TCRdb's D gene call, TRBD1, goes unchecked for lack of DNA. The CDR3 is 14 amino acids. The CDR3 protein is CASSPTGVGETQYF.

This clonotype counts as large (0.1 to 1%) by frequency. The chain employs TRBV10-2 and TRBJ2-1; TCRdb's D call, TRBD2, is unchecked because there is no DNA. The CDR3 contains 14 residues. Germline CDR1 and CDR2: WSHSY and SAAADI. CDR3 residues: CASRAQFSYNEQFF.